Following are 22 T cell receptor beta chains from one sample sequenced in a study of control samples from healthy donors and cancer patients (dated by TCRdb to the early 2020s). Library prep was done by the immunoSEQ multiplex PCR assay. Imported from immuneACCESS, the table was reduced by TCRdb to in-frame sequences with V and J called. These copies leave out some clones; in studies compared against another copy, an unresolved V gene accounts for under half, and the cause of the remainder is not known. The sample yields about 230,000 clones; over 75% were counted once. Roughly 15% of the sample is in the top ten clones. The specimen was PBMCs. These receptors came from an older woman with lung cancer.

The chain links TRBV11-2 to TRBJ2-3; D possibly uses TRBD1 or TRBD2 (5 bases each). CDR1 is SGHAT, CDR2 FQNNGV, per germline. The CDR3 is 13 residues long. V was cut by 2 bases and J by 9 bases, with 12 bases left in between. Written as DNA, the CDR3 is TGTGCCAGCAGCTTATCCGGGGCATACACGCAGTATTTT. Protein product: CASSLSGAYTQYF.

The CDR3 region has the DNA TGTGCCAGCAGCCCCCGGGTGGTGTTAAATGAGCAGTTCTTC. Translating it yields CASSPRVVLNEQFF. The chain has TRBV7-2 and TRBJ2-1; D ambiguous. Trimming took off 5 bases at V and 7 bases at J, with 15 bases between the two ends. Germline CDR1 is SGHTA and CDR2 is FQGNSA. The CDR3 spans 14 residues. Full variable domain (rest looked up from reference TRBV7-2 and TRBJ2-1): GAGVSQSPSNKVTEKGKDVELRCDPISGHTALYWYRQSLGQGLEFLIYFQGNSAPDKSGLPSDRFSAERTGGSVSTLTIQRTQQEDSAVYLCASSPRVVLNEQFFGPGTRLTVL.

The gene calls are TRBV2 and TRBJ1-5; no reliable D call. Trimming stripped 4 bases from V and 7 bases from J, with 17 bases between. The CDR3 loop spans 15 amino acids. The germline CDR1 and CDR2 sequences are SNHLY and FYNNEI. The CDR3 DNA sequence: TGTGCCAGCAGTGGGTTGGGTGGAGGCTTACAGCCCCAGCATTTT. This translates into CASSGLGGGLQPQHF.

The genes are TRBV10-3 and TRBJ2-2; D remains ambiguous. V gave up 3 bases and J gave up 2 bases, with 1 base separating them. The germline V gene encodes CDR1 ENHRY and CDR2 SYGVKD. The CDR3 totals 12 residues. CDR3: CAISDNTGELFF. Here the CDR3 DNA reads TGTGCCATCAGTGATAACACCGGGGAGCTGTTTTTT.

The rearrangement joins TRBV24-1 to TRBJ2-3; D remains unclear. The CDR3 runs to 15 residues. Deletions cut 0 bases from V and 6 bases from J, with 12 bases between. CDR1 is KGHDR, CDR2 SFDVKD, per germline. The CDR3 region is CATSDLSAARDTQYF. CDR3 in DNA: TGTGCCACCAGTGATTTGAGCGCCGCGCGGGATACGCAGTATTTT.

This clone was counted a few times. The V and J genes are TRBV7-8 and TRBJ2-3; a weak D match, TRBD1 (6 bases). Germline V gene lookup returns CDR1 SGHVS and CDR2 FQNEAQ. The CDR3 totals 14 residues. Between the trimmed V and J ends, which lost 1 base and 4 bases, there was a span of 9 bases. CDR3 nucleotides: TGTGCCAGCAGCTTAGATCCAGGGGCAGATACGCAGTATTTT. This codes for CASSLDPGADTQYF.

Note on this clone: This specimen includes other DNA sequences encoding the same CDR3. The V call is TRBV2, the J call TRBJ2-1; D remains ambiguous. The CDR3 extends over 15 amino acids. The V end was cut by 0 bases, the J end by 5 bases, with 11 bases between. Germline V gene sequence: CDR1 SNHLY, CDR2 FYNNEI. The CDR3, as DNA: TGTGCCAGCAGTGAAGCGCTCCCCTCTAACAATGAGCAGTTCTTC. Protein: CASSEALPSNNEQFF.

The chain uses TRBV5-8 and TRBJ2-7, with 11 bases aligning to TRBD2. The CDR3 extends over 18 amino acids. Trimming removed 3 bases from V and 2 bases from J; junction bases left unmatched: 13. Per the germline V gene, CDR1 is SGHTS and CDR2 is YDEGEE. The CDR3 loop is CASSSGLTQLAGAYEQYF. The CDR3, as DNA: TGTGCCAGCAGCTCGGGACTCACTCAACTAGCGGGGGCCTACGAGCAGTACTTC.

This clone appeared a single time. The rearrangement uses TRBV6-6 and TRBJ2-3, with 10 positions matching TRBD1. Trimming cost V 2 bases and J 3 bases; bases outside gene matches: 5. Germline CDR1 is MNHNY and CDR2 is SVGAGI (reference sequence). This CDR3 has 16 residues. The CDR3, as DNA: TGTGCCAGCAGTTACCCGACAGGGGGCACGACAGATACGCAGTATTTT. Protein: CASSYPTGGTTDTQYF.

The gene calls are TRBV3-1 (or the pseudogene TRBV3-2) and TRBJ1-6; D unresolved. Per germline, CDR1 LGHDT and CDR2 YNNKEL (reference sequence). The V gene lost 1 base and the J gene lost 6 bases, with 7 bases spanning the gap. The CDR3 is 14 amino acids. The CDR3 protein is CASSQVVGNSPLHF. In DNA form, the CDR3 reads TGTGCCAGCAGCCAAGTCGTTGGTAATTCACCCCTCCACTTT.

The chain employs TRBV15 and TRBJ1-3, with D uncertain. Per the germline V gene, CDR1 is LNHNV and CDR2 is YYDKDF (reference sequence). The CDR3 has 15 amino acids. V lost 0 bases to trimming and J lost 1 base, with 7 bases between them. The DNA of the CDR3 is TGTGCCACCAGCAGAGATCAGTTTTCTGGAAACACCATATATTTT. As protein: CATSRDQFSGNTIYF.

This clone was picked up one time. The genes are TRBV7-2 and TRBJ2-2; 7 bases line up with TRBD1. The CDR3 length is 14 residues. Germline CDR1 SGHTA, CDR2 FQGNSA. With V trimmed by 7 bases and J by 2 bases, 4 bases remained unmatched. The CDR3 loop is CASTTGPNTGELFF. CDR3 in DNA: TGTGCCAGCACGACAGGGCCCAACACCGGGGAGCTGTTTTTT.

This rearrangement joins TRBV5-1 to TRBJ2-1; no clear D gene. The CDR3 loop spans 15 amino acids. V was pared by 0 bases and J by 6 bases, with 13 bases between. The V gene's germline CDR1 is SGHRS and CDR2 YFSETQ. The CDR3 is CASSLGVQTTNEQFF. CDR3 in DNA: TGCGCCAGCAGCTTGGGAGTTCAGACCACCAATGAGCAGTTCTTC.

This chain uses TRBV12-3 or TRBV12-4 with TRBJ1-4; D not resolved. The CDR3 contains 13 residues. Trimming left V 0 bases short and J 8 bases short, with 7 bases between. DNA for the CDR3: TGTGCCAGCAGTTTAGCTCCAGAGGAAAAACTGTTTTTT. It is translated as CASSLAPEEKLFF.

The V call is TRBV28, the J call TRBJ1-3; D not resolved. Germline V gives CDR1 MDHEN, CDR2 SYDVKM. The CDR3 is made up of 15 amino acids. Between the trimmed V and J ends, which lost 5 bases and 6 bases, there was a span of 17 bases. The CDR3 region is CASSTNGRIVNTIYF. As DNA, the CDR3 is TGTGCCAGCAGTACAAATGGCCGGATCGTAAACACCATATATTTT.

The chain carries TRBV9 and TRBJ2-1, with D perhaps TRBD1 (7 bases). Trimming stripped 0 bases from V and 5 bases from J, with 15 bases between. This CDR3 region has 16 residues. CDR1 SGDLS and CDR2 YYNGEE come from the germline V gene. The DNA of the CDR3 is TGTGCCAGCAGCGTAGCTGAGGGCAGGGGGGACAATGAGCAGTTCTTC. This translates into CASSVAEGRGDNEQFF.

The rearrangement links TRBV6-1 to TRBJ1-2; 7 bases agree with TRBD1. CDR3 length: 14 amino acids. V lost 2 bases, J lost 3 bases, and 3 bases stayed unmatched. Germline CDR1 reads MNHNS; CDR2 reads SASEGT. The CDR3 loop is CASSEQGDYYGYTF. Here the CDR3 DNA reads TGTGCCAGCAGTGAACAGGGGGACTACTATGGCTACACCTTC.

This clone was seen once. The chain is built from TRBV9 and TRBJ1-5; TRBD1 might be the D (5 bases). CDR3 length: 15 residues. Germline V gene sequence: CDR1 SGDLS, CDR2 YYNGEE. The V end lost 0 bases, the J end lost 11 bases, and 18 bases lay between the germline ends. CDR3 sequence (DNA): TGTGCCAGCAGCGTAGGGGGAGGGGCCGGTTCGGCCCAGCATTTT. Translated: CASSVGGGAGSAQHF.

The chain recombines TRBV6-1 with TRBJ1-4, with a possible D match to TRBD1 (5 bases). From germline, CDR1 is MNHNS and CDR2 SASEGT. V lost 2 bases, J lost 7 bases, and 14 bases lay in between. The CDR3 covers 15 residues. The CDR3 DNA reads TGTGCCAGCAGTGAAAAGGGTTTTGGGGGTGAAAAACTGTTTTTT. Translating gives CASSEKGFGGEKLFF.

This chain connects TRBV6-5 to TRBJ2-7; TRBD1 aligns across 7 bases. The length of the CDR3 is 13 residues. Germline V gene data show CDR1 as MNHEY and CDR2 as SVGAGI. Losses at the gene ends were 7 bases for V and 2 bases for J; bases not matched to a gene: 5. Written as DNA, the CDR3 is TGTGCCAGCAATAGACAGGGAACCTACGAGCAGTACTTC. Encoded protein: CASNRQGTYEQYF.

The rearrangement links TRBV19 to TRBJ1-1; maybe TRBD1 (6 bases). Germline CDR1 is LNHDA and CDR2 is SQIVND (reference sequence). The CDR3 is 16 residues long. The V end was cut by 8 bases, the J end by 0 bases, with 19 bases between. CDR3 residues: CASGGDTGLMNTEAFF. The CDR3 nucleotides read TGTGCCAGTGGCGGGGACACAGGCCTCATGAACACTGAAGCTTTCTTT.

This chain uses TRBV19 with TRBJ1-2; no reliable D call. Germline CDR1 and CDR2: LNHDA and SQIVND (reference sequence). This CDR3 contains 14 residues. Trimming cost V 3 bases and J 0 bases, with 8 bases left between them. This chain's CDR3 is CASSIQSTNYGYTF. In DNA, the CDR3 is TGTGCCAGTAGTATCCAATCAACTAACTATGGCTACACCTTC.